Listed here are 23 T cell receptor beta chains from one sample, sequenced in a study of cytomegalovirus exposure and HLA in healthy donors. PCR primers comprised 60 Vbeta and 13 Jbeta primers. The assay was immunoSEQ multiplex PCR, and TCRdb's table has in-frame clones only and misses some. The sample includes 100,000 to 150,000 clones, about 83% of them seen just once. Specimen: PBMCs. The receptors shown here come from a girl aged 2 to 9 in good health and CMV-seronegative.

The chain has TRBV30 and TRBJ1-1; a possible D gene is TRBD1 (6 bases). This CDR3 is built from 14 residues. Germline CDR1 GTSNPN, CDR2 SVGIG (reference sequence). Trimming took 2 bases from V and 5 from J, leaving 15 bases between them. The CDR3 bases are TGTGCCTGGAGTCCGGGGGGCCAAAGAACTGAAGCTTTCTTT. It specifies CAWSPGGQRTEAFF.

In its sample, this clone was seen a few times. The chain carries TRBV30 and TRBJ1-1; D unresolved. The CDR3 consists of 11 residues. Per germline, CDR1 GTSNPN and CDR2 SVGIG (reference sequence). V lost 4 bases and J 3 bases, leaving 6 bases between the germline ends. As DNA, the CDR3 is TGTGCCTGGATTAAGCACACTGAAGCTTTCTTT. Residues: CAWIKHTEAFF.

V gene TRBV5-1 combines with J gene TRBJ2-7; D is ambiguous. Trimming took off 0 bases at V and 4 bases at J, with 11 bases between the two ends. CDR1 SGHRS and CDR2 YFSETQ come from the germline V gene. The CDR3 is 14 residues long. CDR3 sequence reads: CASSLEVLPYEQYF. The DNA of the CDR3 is TGCGCCAGCAGCTTGGAAGTACTCCCATACGAGCAGTACTTC.

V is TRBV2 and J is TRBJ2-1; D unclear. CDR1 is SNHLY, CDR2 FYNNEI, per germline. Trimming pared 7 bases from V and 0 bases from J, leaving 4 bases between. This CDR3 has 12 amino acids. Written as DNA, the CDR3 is TGTGCCAGCAAGAGCTCCTACAATGAGCAGTTCTTC. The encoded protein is CASKSSYNEQFF.

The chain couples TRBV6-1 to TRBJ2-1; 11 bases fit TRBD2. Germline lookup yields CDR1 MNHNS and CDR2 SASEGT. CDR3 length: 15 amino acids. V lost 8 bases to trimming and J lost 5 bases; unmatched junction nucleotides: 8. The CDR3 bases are TGTGCCAGCGGCCTGCTAGCGGGAGGCAACAATGAGCAGTTCTTC. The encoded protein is CASGLLAGGNNEQFF.

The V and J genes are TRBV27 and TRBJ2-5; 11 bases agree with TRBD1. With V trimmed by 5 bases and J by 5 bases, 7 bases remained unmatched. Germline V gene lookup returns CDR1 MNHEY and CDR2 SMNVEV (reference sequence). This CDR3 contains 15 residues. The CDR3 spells CASSADRGLWETQYF. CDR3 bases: TGTGCCAGCAGTGCGGACAGGGGGCTTTGGGAGACCCAGTACTTC.

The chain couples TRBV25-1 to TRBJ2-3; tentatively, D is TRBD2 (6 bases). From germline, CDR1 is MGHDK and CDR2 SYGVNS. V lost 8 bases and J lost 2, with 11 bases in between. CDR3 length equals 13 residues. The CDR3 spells CASYGSNTDTQYF. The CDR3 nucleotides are TGTGCCAGCTACGGGAGCAACACAGATACGCAGTATTTT.

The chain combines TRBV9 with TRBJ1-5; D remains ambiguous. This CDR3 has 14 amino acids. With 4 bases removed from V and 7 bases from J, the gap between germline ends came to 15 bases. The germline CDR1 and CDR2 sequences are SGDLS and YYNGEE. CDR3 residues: CASSPSGIGQPQHF. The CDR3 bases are TGTGCCAGCAGCCCTTCGGGGATCGGACAGCCCCAGCATTTT.

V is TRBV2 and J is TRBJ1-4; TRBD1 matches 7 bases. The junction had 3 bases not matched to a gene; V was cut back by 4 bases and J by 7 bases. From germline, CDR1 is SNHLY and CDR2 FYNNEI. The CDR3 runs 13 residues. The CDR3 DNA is TGTGCCAGCAGTGGACAGGGAGGTGAAAAACTGTTTTTT. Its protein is CASSGQGGEKLFF. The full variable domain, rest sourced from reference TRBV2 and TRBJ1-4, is EPEVTQTPSHQVTQMGQEVILRCVPISNHLYFYWYRQILGQKVEFLVSFYNNEISEKSEIFDDQFSVERPDGSNFTLKIRSTKLEDSAMYFCASSGQGGEKLFFGSGTQLSVL.

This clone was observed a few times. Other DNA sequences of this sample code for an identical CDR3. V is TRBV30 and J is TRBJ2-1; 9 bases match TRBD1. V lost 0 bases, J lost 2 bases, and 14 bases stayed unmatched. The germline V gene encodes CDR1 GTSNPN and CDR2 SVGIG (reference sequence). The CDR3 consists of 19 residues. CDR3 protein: CAWSVVVRAGQGTYNEQFF. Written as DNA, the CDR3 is TGTGCCTGGAGTGTTGTAGTTAGAGCGGGACAGGGTACCTACAATGAGCAGTTCTTC.

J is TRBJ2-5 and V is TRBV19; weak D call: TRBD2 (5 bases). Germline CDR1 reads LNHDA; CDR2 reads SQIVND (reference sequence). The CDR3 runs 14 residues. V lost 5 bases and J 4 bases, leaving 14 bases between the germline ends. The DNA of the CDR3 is TGTGCCAGTAGTCGTGCGGGCTCCCCAGAGACCCAGTACTTC. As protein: CASSRAGSPETQYF.

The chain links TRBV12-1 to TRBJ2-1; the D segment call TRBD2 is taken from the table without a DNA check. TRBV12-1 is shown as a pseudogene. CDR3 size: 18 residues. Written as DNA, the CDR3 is TGTGCCAGCAGCTTTGTCGGGACTAGCGGGAGCTCCTACAATGAGCAGTTCTTC. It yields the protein CASSFVGTSGSSYNEQFF.

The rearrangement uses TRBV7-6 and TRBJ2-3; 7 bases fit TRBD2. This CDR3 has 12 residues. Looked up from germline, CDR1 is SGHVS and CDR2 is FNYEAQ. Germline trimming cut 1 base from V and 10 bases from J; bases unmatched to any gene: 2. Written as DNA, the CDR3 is TGTGCCAGCAGCTTAGGCGGGGGTCCGCAGTATTTT. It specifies CASSLGGGPQYF.

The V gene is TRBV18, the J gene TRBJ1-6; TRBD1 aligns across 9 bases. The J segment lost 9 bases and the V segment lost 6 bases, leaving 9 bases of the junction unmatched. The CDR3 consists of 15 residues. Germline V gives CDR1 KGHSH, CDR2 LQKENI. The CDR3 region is CASSNRDRDGSPLHF. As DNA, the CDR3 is TGTGCCAGCTCGAACCGGGACAGGGACGGTTCACCCCTCCACTTT.

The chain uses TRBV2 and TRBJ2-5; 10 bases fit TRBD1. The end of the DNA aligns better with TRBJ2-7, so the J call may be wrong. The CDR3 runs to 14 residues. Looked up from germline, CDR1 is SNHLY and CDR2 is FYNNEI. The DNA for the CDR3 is TGTGCCAGCAGCGAGACAGGGGGCAAATACGAGCAGTACTTC. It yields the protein CASSETGGKYEQYF.

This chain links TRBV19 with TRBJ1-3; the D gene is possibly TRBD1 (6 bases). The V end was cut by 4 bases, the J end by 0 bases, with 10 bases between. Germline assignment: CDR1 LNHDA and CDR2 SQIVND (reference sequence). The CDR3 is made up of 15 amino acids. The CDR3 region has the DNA TGTGCCAGTAGTACCCGGACAGACTCTGGAAACACCATATATTTT. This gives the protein CASSTRTDSGNTIYF. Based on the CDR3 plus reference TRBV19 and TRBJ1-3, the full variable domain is DGGITQSPKYLFRKEGQNVTLSCEQNLNHDAMYWYRQDPGQGLRLIYYSQIVNDFQKGDIAEGYSVSREKKESFPLTVTSAQKNPTAFYLCASSTRTDSGNTIYFGEGSWLTVV.

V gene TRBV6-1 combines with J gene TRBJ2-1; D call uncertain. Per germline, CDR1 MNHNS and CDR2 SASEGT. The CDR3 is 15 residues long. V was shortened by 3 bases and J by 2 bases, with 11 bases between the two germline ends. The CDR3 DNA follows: TGTGCCAGCAGTGACGGAGCCCTCACCTACAATGAGCAGTTCTTC. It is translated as CASSDGALTYNEQFF.

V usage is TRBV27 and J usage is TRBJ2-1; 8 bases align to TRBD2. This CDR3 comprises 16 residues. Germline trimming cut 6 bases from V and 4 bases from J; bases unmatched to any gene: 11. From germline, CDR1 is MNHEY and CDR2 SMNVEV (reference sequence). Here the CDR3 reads CASSTLGSGGYNEQFF. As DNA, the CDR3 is TGTGCCAGCAGCACCCTGGGGAGCGGGGGTTACAATGAGCAGTTCTTC.

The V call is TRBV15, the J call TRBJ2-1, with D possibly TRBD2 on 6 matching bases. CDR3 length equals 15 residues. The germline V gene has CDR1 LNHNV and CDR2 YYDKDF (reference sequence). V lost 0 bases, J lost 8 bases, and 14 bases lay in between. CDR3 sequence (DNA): TGTGCCACCAGCAGAGACACGGGAGTAAACTATGAGCAGTTCTTC. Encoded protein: CATSRDTGVNYEQFF.

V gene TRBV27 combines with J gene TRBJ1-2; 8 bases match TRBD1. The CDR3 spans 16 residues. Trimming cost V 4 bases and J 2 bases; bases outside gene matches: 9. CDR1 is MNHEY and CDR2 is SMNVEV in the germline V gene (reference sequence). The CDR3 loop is CASSSLTDRGNYGYTF. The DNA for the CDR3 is TGTGCCAGCAGTTCCCTGACTGACAGGGGAAACTATGGCTACACCTTC.

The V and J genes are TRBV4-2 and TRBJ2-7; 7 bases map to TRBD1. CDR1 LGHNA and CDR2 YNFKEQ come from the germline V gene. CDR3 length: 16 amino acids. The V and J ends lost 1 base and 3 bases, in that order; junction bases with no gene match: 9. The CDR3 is CASSQVPRDSFYEQYF. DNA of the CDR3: TGTGCCAGCAGCCAAGTCCCTCGGGACAGCTTCTACGAGCAGTACTTC.

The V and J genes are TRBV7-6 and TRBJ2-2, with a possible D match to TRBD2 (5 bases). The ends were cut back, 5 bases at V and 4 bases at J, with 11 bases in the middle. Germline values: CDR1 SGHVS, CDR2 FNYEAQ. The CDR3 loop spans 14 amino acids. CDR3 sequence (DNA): TGTGCCAGCAGCCTTGGGAGTTCCACCGGGGAGCTGTTTTTT. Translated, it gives CASSLGSSTGELFF. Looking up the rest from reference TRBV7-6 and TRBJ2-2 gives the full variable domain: GAGVSQSPRYKVTKRGQDVALRCDPISGHVSLYWYRQALGQGPEFLTYFNYEAQQDKSGLPNDRFSAERPEGSISTLTIQRTEQRDSAMYRCASSLGSSTGELFFGEGSRLTVL.

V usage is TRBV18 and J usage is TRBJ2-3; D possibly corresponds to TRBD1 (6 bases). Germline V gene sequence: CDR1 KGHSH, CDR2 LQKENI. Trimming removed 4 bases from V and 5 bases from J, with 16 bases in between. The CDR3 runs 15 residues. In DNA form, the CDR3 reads TGTGCCAGCTCACGGCAGGGGATTGAAAGAGATACGCAGTATTTT. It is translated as CASSRQGIERDTQYF.